Following are 12 T cell receptor beta chains from one sample sequenced in a study of T cell responses to AZD1222 COVID-19 vaccine (dated by TCRdb to the early 2020s). Receptor libraries were prepared by the immunoSEQ multiplex PCR assay. This immuneACCESS table, as held by TCRdb, lists in-frame sequences with V and J called but not all clones. Of the missing ones, under half trace to an unresolved V gene in checked studies; the others have no known cause. The sample table contains some 200,000 clones; only one count was recorded for around 89% of them. The ten largest clones take up 5% to 7% of the sample. Per the publication, the time point label means: baseline before first vaccination. Sample: peripheral blood, taken on day 0 of AZD1222 vaccination. All receptors derive from an adult in good health.

The chain employs TRBV5-1 and TRBJ2-5, with a possible D match to TRBD1 (5 bases). The CDR3 loop spans 15 amino acids. CDR1 and CDR2 (germline): SGHRS, YFSETQ. Trimming removed 4 bases from V and 5 bases from J, with 18 bases in between. The CDR3 DNA reads as TGCGCCAGCAGCCGGCAGGGTACCTCAGGGGAGACCCAGTACTTC. This gives the protein CASSRQGTSGETQYF. Full variable domain (outside the CDR3, taken from reference TRBV5-1 and TRBJ2-5): KAGVTQTPRYLIKTRGQQVTLSCSPISGHRSVSWYQQTPGQGLQFLFEYFSETQRNKGNFPGRFSGRQFSNSRSEMNVSTLELGDSALYLCASSRQGTSGETQYFGPGTRLLVL.

The chain joins TRBV2 to TRBJ2-5; D may be TRBD1 (5 bases). The CDR3 has 13 residues. In germline, CDR1 is SNHLY, CDR2 FYNNEI. V lost 7 bases to trimming and J lost 4 bases, with 13 bases between them. The CDR3 here is CASKLTGRETQYF. Here the CDR3 DNA reads TGTGCCAGCAAATTAACAGGAAGAGAGACCCAGTACTTC.

The chain is built from TRBV5-1 and TRBJ1-4; 8 nucleotides align to TRBD1. V lost 2 bases and J lost 6; bases outside the gene matches: 6. Germline V gene data show CDR1 as SGHRS and CDR2 as YFSETQ. CDR3 size: 15 residues. The CDR3 DNA sequence: TGCGCCAGCAGCTTCGCAGGGGGCGAGCATGAAAAACTGTTTTTT. Its translation: CASSFAGGEHEKLFF.

The chain joins TRBV3-1 (or the pseudogene TRBV3-2) to TRBJ2-5, with TRBD1 matching 7 bases. From germline, CDR1 is LGHDT and CDR2 YNNKEL (reference sequence). This CDR3 is 15 amino acids long. The ends lost 1 base at V and 4 bases at J; junction bases unmatched: 6. CDR3: CASSQADRDVETQYF. CDR3 DNA sequence: TGTGCCAGCAGCCAAGCCGACAGGGATGTAGAGACCCAGTACTTC.

The chain carries TRBV11-2 and TRBJ2-1; D gene uncertain. The length of the CDR3 is 13 residues. CDR1 SGHAT and CDR2 FQNNGV come from the germline V gene. V lost 2 bases and J lost 4, with 6 bases in between. The CDR3 region has the DNA TGTGCCAGCAGCTTATCCCTGTACAATGAGCAGTTCTTC. Its protein is CASSLSLYNEQFF.

Written as DNA, the CDR3 is TGTGCCAGTAGTTACAGGGTAAATAGCAATCAGCCCCAGCATTTT. Translation gives CASSYRVNSNQPQHF. This chain connects TRBV19 to TRBJ1-5; a possible D gene is TRBD1 (6 bases). The CDR3 is made up of 15 amino acids. The V gene lost 5 bases and the J gene lost 0 bases, with 11 bases spanning the gap. The V gene's germline CDR1 is LNHDA and CDR2 SQIVND (reference sequence).

The chain couples TRBV2 to TRBJ2-7; 8 bases line up with TRBD2. CDR1 is SNHLY and CDR2 is FYNNEI in the germline V gene. The junction had 10 bases not matched to a gene; V was cut back by 7 bases and J by 2 bases. This CDR3 has 15 amino acids. The CDR3 spells CASTGGAGDPYEQYF. The CDR3 DNA reads as TGTGCCAGCACCGGGGGGGCGGGGGACCCCTACGAGCAGTACTTC.

The chain joins TRBV19 to TRBJ1-2; tentative D call: TRBD1 (6 bases). CDR3 length: 15 residues. The V end was cut by 5 bases, the J end by 7 bases, with 20 bases between. Germline V gene data show CDR1 as LNHDA and CDR2 as SQIVND (reference sequence). This chain's CDR3 is CASSPWNRVSPGYTF. CDR3 coding DNA: TGTGCCAGTAGTCCTTGGAACAGGGTTTCTCCTGGCTACACCTTC.

V and J are TRBV5-1 and TRBJ2-7; TRBD2 is a possible D gene (5 bases). The CDR3 covers 14 residues. The germline CDR1 and CDR2 sequences are SGHRS and YFSETQ. Trimming pared 4 bases from V and 1 base from J, leaving 12 bases between. The CDR3 loop is CASSLSSVSYEQYF. The CDR3 coding sequence is TGCGCCAGCAGCCTCAGTAGCGTTTCCTACGAGCAGTACTTC.

CDR3 coding DNA: TGCAGTGCTAGTCCCGGGACTAGCTCCTACAATGAGCAGTTCTTC. It encodes CSASPGTSSYNEQFF. The chain carries TRBV20-1 and TRBJ2-1, with 8 positions matching TRBD2. Per germline, CDR1 DFQATT and CDR2 SNEGSKA (reference sequence). The length of the CDR3 is 15 residues. J lost 0 bases, V lost 3 bases, and 4 bases had no gene match.

This clone came up once. CDR3 loop: CASSLGLARTGELFF. The CDR3 DNA is TGTGCCAGCAGCCTCGGTTTGGCGAGGACCGGGGAGCTGTTTTTT. This sequence joins TRBV3-1 (or the pseudogene TRBV3-2) and TRBJ2-2; unclear D gene. CDR1 is LGHDT and CDR2 is YNNKEL in the germline V gene (reference sequence). V lost 4 bases, J lost 5 bases, and 14 bases lay in between. The CDR3 covers 15 residues.

The chain uses TRBV6-2 or TRBV6-3 and TRBJ2-2; D is unclear. The CDR3 has 13 amino acids. The V gene lost 6 bases and the J gene lost 4 bases, with 9 bases spanning the gap. Germline V gene data show CDR1 as MNHEY and CDR2 as SVGEGT. CDR3 in DNA: TGTGCCAGCAGCCCGGGCATCACCGGGGAGCTGTTTTTT. As protein: CASSPGITGELFF.